What follows are 6 T cell receptor beta chains derived from one specimen sequenced in a study of blood T cell repertoires in COVID-19. Libraries were prepared by immunoSEQ multiplex PCR; TCRdb keeps only in-frame clonotypes and omits some of them. The sample yields more than 65,000 clones, approximately 80% seen once. The sample was peripheral blood. The receptors were gathered from a woman older than 75 with acute or convalescent COVID-19.

The rearrangement uses TRBV6-6 and TRBJ2-3; no clear D. The V end was cut by 10 bases, the J end by 0 bases, with 8 bases between. The length of the CDR3 is 12 residues. Per germline, CDR1 MNHNY and CDR2 SVGAGI (reference sequence). This CDR3 reads CAIQSSTDTQYF. The CDR3 bases are TGTGCCATCCAGTCCAGCACAGATACGCAGTATTTT.

This clone appeared a few times. The chain links TRBV6-5 to TRBJ2-1; the D is unclear. Deletions cut 6 bases from V and 0 bases from J, with 12 bases between. The germline CDR1 and CDR2 sequences are MNHEY and SVGAGI. CDR3 length: 15 amino acids. CDR3 in amino acids: CASRYSPISYNEQFF. For the CDR3, the DNA is TGTGCCAGCAGGTACAGCCCCATCTCCTACAATGAGCAGTTCTTC.

The chain is built from TRBV5-4 and TRBJ2-5; 7 nucleotides match TRBD1. Germline assignment: CDR1 SGHNT and CDR2 YYREEE (reference sequence). The CDR3 loop spans 12 amino acids. Trimming took 7 bases from V and 4 from J; bases not matched to a gene: 4. The CDR3 region is CASGNRGETQYF. For the CDR3, the DNA is TGTGCCAGCGGTAACAGGGGAGAGACCCAGTACTTC.

This chain links TRBV6-1 with TRBJ1-3, with D possibly matching TRBD1 (6 bases). The germline V and J ends were trimmed by 5 bases and 5 bases, with 16 bases remaining between them. This CDR3 has 15 amino acids. Germline loops: CDR1 MNHNS, CDR2 SASEGT. CDR3 bases: TGTGCCAGCAGTTCGGCAGGGGCGTCAAGAAACACCATATATTTT. Amino acid sequence: CASSSAGASRNTIYF.

J is TRBJ1-1 and V is TRBV5-6, with D unresolved. Germline V gives CDR1 SGHDT, CDR2 YYEEEE. The CDR3 length is 11 residues. V was pared by 2 bases and J by 5 bases, with 4 bases between. CDR3 bases: TGTGCCAGCAGCTTTTCTACTGAAGCTTTCTTT. Amino acid sequence: CASSFSTEAFF.

This sequence joins TRBV24-1 and TRBJ2-3, with 9 bases matching TRBD2. This CDR3 is built from 17 residues. The junction had 9 bases not matched to a gene; V was cut back by 4 bases and J by 2 bases. CDR1 and CDR2 (germline): KGHDR, SFDVKD. This CDR3 reads CATSESEIAGATDTQYF. Here the CDR3 DNA reads TGTGCCACCAGTGAATCAGAGATAGCGGGGGCCACAGATACGCAGTATTTT.